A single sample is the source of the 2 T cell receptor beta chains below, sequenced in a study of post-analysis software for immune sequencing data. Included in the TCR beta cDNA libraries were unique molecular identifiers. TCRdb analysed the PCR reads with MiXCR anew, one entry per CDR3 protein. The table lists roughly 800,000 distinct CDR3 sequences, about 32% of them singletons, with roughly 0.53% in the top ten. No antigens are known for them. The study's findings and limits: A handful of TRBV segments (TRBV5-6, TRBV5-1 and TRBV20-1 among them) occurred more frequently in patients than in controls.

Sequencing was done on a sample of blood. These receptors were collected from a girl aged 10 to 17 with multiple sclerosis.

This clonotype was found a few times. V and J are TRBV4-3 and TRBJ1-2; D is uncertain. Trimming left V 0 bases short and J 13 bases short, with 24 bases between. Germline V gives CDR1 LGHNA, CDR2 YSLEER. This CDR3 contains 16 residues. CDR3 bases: TGCGCCAGCAGCCAAGATCTTGCCGCCAGCTCGGCGTTGGGCACCTTC. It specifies CASSQDLAASSALGTF.

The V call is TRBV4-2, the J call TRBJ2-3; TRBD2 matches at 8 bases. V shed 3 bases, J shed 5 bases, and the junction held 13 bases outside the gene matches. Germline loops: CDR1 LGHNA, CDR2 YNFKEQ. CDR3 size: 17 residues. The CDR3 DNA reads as TGTGCCAGCAGCCAGGCGGCTAGCGGGTCAACCGGAGATACGCAGTATTTT. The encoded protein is CASSQAASGSTGDTQYF.